The TCR beta chain under discussion was sequenced for a study of beta chain features in type 1 diabetes. About the research overall: Examination spanned around 110 million sorted cells from all samples.

Trimming removed 7 bases from V and 0 bases from J, with 11 bases in between. Germline V gene data show CDR1 as ENHRY and CDR2 as SYGVKD. The CDR3 spans 14 residues. With respect to this clone: The antigen remains undetermined.

Study-level points and caveats: Cells expressing TCR highly could be over-represented by cDNA sequencing. The naive, central memory and Treg TCRB repertoires of patients appeared to be more similar to one another than those of healthy donors.

Sorted CD4+ subsets: naive, central memory, regulatory, stem cell-like memory (CD45RO/CCR7/CD25/CD127/CD95/CD27 panel). Since all of the isolated RNA was reverse transcribed, expressed TCRB transcripts were what got sequenced. Sequencing used immunoSEQ multiplex PCR; TCRdb keeps in-frame clones, though not all of them. Of hundreds of thousands of clones listed, roughly 16% are singletons. The chain couples TRBV10-3 to TRBJ2-3; D may be TRBD2 (6 bases). Sequenced material: naive CD4+ T cells from blood. The receptor's source is a man younger than 30 in good health. The DNA of the CDR3 is TGTGCCATCATGATTGGAGGGAGCACAGATACGCAGTATTTT. Its translation: CAIMIGGSTDTQYF.